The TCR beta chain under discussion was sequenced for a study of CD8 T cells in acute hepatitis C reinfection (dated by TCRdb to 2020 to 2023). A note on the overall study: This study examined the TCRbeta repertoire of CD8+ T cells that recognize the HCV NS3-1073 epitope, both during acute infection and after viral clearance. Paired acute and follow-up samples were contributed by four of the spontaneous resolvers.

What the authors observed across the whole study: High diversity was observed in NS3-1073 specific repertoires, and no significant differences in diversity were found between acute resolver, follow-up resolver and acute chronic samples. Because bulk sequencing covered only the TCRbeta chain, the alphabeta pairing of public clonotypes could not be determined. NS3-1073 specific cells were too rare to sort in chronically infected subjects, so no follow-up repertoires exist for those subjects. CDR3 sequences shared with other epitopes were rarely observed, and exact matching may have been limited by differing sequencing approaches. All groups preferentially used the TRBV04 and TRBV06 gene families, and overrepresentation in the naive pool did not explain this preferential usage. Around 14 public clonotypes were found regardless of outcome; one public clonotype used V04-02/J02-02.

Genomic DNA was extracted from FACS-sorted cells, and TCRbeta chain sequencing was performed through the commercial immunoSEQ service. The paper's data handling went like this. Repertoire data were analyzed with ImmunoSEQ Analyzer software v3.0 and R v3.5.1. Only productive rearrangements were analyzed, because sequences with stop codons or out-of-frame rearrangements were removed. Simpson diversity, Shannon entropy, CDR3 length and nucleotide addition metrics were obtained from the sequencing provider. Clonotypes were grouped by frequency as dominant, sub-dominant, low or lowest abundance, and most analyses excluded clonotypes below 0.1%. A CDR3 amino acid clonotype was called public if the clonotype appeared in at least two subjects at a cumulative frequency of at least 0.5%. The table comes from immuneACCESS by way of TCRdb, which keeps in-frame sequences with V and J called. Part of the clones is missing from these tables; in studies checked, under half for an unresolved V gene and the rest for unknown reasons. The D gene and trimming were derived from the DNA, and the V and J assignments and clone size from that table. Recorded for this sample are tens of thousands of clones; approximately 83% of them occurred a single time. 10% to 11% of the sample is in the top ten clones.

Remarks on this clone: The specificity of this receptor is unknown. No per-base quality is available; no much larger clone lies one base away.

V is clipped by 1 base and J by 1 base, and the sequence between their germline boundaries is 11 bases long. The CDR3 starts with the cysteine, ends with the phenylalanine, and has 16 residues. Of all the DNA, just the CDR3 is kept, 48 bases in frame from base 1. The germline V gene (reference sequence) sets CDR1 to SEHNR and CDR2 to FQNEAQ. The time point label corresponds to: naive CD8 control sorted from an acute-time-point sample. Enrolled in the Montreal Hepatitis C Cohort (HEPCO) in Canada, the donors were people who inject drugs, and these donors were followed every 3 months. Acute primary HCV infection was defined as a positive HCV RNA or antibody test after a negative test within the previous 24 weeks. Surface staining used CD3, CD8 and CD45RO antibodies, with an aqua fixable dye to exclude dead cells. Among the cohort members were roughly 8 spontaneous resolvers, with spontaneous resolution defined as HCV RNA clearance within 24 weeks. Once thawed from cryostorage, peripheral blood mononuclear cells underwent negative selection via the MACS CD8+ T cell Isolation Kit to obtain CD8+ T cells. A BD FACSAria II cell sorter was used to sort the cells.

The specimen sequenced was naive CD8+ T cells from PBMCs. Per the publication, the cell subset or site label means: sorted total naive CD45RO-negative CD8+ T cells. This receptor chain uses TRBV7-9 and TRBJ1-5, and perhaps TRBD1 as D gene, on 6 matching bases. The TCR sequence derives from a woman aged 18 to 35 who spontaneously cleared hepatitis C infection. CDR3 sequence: CASSLELGASNQPQHF. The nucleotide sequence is TGTGCCAGCAGCTTAGAGCTGGGGGCGAGCAATCAGCCCCAGCATTTT.